The clone carrying this T cell receptor (beta chain) was detected many times. As yet, its antigen is unknown. Template switching added a universal primer binding site, and final cDNA carried unique molecular identifiers. TCRdb ran MiXCR on the 5' RACE reads and lists one entry per CDR3 protein. The sample holds about 690,000 distinct CDR3 sequences; approximately 6.1% are singletons and the top ten take 1.5% to 2%. Trimming took 4 bases from V and 2 from J; bases not matched to a gene: 7. The germline V gene has CDR1 DFQATT and CDR2 SNEGSKA (reference sequence). The CDR3 length is 14 residues. The data belong to a study of identical twins. Study-wide results and limits: Interpretation of the results relied on cross-sectional statistical analysis and not on following the same donors. The more abundant beta clonotypes in cord blood had fewer insertions, and memory repertoires did not show this. Invariant MAIT and iNKT cells are populations that could partly confound zero-insertion analyses.

The source of this sequence is a man younger than 30 in good health. The V call is TRBV20-1, the J call TRBJ1-2, with TRBD1 identical over 7 bases. Sample: naive T cells sorted from blood. The DNA of the CDR3 is TGCAGTGCTATGGTGACAGGGTTGAACTATGGCTACACCTTC. Its translation is CSAMVTGLNYGYTF.